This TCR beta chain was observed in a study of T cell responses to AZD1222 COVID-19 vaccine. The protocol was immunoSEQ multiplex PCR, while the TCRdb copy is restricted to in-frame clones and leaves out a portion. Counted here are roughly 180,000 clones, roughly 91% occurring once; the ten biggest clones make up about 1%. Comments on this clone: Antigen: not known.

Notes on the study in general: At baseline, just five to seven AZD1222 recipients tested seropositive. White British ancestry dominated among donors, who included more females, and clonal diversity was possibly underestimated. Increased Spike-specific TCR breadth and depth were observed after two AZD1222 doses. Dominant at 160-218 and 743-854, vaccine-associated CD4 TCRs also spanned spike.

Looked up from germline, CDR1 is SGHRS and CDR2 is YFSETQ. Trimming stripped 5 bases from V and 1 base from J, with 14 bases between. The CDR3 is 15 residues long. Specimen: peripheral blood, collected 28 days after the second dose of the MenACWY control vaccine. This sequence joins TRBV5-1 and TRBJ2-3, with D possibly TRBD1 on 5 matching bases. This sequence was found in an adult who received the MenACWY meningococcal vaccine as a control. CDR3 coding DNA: TGCGCCAGCAGTGGGGCTCCGAGCGGCACAGATACGCAGTATTTT. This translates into CASSGAPSGTDTQYF. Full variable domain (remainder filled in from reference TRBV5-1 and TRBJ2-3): KAGVTQTPRYLIKTRGQQVTLSCSPISGHRSVSWYQQTPGQGLQFLFEYFSETQRNKGNFPGRFSGRQFSNSRSEMNVSTLELGDSALYLCASSGAPSGTDTQYFGPGTRLTVL.